Only one count was recorded for the clone carrying this T cell receptor beta chain. Trimming took 3 bases from V and 6 from J, leaving 20 bases between them. The CDR3 is made up of 16 amino acids. CDR1 is LGHNT, CDR2 FRNRAP, per germline. Assay used: immunoSEQ multiplex PCR; TCRdb lists only in-frame clones, some missing. The sample comprises 35,000 or so clones, approximately 91% of which are singletons, and 4% to 5.5% rests with the top ten. This specimen comes from a study of T cell changes during pregnancy in multiple sclerosis. The clonotype was recovered from a female donor in good health, enrolled as a control in a pregnancy study. The sequenced sample was peripheral blood, obtained in the second trimester of pregnancy. The chain has TRBV12-5 and TRBJ1-1, with no clear D. CDR3 nucleotide sequence: TGTGCTAGTGGTTTCCAACTGCCTTCCCCCCGGGCTGAAGCTTTCTTT. Residues: CASGFQLPSPRAEAFF.